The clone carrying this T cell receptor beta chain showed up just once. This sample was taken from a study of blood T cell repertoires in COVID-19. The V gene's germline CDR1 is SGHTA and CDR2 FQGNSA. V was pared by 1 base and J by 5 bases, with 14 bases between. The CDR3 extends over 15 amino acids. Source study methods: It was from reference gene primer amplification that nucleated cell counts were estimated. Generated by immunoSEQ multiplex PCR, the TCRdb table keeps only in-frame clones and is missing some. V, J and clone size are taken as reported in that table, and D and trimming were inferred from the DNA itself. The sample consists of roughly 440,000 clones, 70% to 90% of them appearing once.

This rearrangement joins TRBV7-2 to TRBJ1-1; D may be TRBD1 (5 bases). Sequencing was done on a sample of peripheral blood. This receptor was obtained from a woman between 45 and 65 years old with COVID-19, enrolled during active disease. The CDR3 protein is CASSLVGRGRTEAFF. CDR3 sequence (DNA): TGTGCCAGCAGCTTAGTGGGTAGGGGTCGGACTGAAGCTTTCTTT.